A selection of T cell receptor beta chains follows, all from one sample in a study of blood T cells in healthy people across ages. TCRdb re-called the 5' RACE reads with MiXCR, one entry per CDR3 protein. Here the sample spans over a million distinct CDR3 sequences, 40% to 50% being singletons. Material: blood. These TCRs come from a woman aged 60-70 years in good health. CDR3s include the opening cysteine and the closing phenylalanine or tryptophan. The order of the fields is clone size, CDR3 length, D gene, J gene, V gene, CDR3 DNA, CDR3 protein. D genes are given only for firm matches. Clone size is not always given. Where it is, it says once, few, many or a class for expanded clones.

-	14	-	TRBJ2-1	TRBV15	TGTGCCACCAGCAGAGATGGGGGATACAATGAGCAGTTCTTC	CATSRDGGYNEQFF
-	16	-	TRBJ2-1	TRBV20-1	TGCAGTGCTAGAGATCAAGGAGGGCGAGGGGGCGATGAGCAGTTCTTC	CSARDQGGRGGDEQFF
-	14	TRBD2	TRBJ2-1	TRBV10-3	TGTGCCATCAGCCGTAGCGGGAGCCTTGATGAGCAGTTCTTC	CAISRSGSLDEQFF
many	14	-	TRBJ1-2	TRBV7-2	TGTGCCAGCAGCTTAGCGGGGGGGATGAGTGGCTACACCTTC	CASSLAGGMSGYTF
few	14	-	TRBJ2-5	TRBV5-4	TGTGCCAGCAGCTCGCGTGGCATCGTAGAGACCCAGTACTTC	CASSSRGIVETQYF
-	14	-	TRBJ2-5	TRBV7-9	TGTGCCAGCAGCCTCGAGAAGACCAGGGAGACCCAGTACTTC	CASSLEKTRETQYF
-	14	TRBD1	TRBJ2-1	TRBV3-1	TGTGCCAGCAGCGGGACAGGGCTCTACAATGAGCAGTTCTTC	CASSGTGLYNEQFF
once	13	-	TRBJ2-1	TRBV20-1	TGCAGTGGCGTAGCGGTAATAACGAATGAGCAGTTCTTC	CSGVAVITNEQFF
-	14	TRBD1	TRBJ2-5	TRBV28	TGTGCCAGCAGTGAGACAGGGGTGGGTGAGACCCAGTACTTC	CASSETGVGETQYF
-	15	-	TRBJ2-1	TRBV3-1	TGTGCCAGCAGCCAAGAAGTCAAGCAGGGAGAGACCCAGTTCTTC	CASSQEVKQGETQFF
-	14	TRBD1	TRBJ1-4	TRBV29-1	TGCAGCGCAGGGGGCATAGGGCGCGGGGAAAAACTGTTTTTT	CSAGGIGRGEKLFF
-	15	TRBD1	TRBJ1-2	TRBV12-3/TRBV12-4	TGTGCCAGCAGTTTAGTAGGACAGGGGGGCACTGGCTACACCTTC	CASSLVGQGGTGYTF
-	18	-	TRBJ2-7	TRBV21-1	TGTGCCAGCAGACAGCCGGGACTAGCGGGATTCTACTCCTACGAGCAGTACTTC	CASRQPGLAGFYSYEQYF
-	12	-	TRBJ2-3	TRBV7-9	TGTGCCAGCAGCTCGAGCGGATCTACGCAGTATTTT	CASSSSGSTQYF
-	16	TRBD2	TRBJ2-5	TRBV5-5	TGTGCCAGCAGCTTGGATCTAGCGGGAGCTCGAGAGACCCAGTACTTC	CASSLDLAGARETQYF
-	15	TRBD2	TRBJ2-5	TRBV10-3	TGTGCCATCAGTGAGGGACGAGCGGGAGGTCAGACCCAGTACTTC	CAISEGRAGGQTQYF
-	16	TRBD1	TRBJ2-1	TRBV6-2/TRBV6-3	TGTGCCAGCAGCCCTTTCCGGGACAGGGGTACCAATGAGCAGTTCTTC	CASSPFRDRGTNEQFF
few	15	-	TRBJ2-5	TRBV5-1	TGCGCCAGCAGATACTTCTCGACAGGAGAAGAGACCCAGTACTTC	CASRYFSTGEETQYF
-	17	TRBD2	TRBJ2-3	TRBV12-3/TRBV12-4	TGTGCCAGCAGCCCCCCCCTAGCGGGAGTTGGCACAGATATGCAGTATTTT	CASSPPLAGVGTDMQYF
few	13	-	TRBJ2-7	TRBV20-1	TGCAGTGCTAGAGATTTGATGCGCCTCGAGCAGTACTTC	CSARDLMRLEQYF
few	15	-	TRBJ2-3	TRBV5-1	TGCGCCAGCAGCTTGGAGTCTAGGAGCACAGATACGCAGTATTTT	CASSLESRSTDTQYF
-	12	-	TRBJ1-4	TRBV27	TGTGCCAGCAGTCCCAGGACGGGTATACTGTTTTTT	CASSPRTGILFF
few	12	-	TRBJ2-3	TRBV6-1	TGTGCCAGCATGGGCCACACAGATACGCAGTATTTT	CASMGHTDTQYF
-	14	-	TRBJ2-1	TRBV20-1	TGCAGTGCTAGACGGGACGCGGTCGCGAGTGAGCAGTTCTTC	CSARRDAVASEQFF
-	15	-	TRBJ1-2	TRBV27	TGTGCCAGCAGTTCCCTCGACAGGCAGGGTGGTGGCTACACCTTC	CASSSLDRQGGGYTF
few	19	TRBD2	TRBJ2-1	TRBV6-5	TGTGCCAGCAGTTACGGTAGGCTAGCGGGAGGACAGTCCTACAATGAGCAGTTCTTC	CASSYGRLAGGQSYNEQFF
many	12	-	TRBJ2-7	TRBV29-1	TGCAGCGTTGAAGGACAAAGCTACGAGCAGTACTTC	CSVEGQSYEQYF
few	15	TRBD1	TRBJ2-7	TRBV12-3/TRBV12-4	TGTGCCAGCAGTTTAAGGACAGGGGGCGCTGACGAGCAGTACTTC	CASSLRTGGADEQYF
-	12	-	TRBJ2-1	TRBV12-3/TRBV12-4	TGTGCCAGCAGTCAATTACAGGGCCCCAAGTTCTTC	CASSQLQGPKFF
few	15	-	TRBJ2-3	TRBV5-6	TGTGCCAGCAGCTTGAGGCCAGGGGGGGCAGATACGCAGTATTTT	CASSLRPGGADTQYF
-	20	TRBD1	TRBJ2-1	TRBV28	TGTGCCAGCAGTTTTCCGGGACAGGGAGGGGACTACCGATTCTACAATGAGCAGTTCTTC	CASSFPGQGGDYRFYNEQFF
-	16	TRBD2	TRBJ2-7	TRBV5-1	TGCGCCAGCAGCGTGGAGCGGGGGAGCGAGGCCTACGAGCAGTACTTC	CASSVERGSEAYEQYF
few	15	-	TRBJ2-1	TRBV20-1	TGCAGTGCTAGTGGGGGGGACATAGGTTACAATGAGCAGTTCTTC	CSASGGDIGYNEQFF
-	18	TRBD2	TRBJ2-5	TRBV11-2	TGTGCCAGCAGCCTAGTGCGCGGGAGGGGGCCAGCCTACAATGAGCAGTACTTC	CASSLVRGRGPAYNEQYF
few	16	-	TRBJ2-3	TRBV4-1	TGCGCCAGCAGCCAATGGCCTAGCGCATTTGGAGATACGCAGTATTTT	CASSQWPSAFGDTQYF
many	13	TRBD1	TRBJ2-7	TRBV4-2	TGTGCCAGCAGCAGGACAGGAACCTACGAGCAGTACTTC	CASSRTGTYEQYF
-	12	TRBD2	TRBJ2-7	TRBV6-5	TGTGCCAGCGGGACTAGCGGCTACGAGCAGTACTTC	CASGTSGYEQYF
few	14	-	TRBJ1-2	TRBV6-6	TGTGCCAGCAGTGGGACCGCCGGTAACTATGGCTACACCTTC	CASSGTAGNYGYTF
-	14	TRBD1	TRBJ2-7	TRBV14	TGTGCCAGCAGCCGTGGGGCAGGGGGCCACGAGCAGTACTTC	CASSRGAGGHEQYF
-	16	TRBD1	TRBJ2-4	TRBV5-4	TGTGCCAGCAGATCGACAGGGGGCCGATCCCGTAATGAGCAGTACTTC	CASRSTGGRSRNEQYF
few	13	TRBD1	TRBJ2-7	TRBV6-2/TRBV6-3	TGTGCCAGCAGGGCAGGGGGACAAAACGAGCAGTACTTC	CASRAGGQNEQYF
-	13	-	TRBJ2-7	TRBV5-1	TGCGCCAGCAGCCAGGCCAGGGGTCACGAGCAGTACTTC	CASSQARGHEQYF
-	16	TRBD2	TRBJ2-1	TRBV7-8	TGTGCCGGCAGCCCGCTTCCGGGACTAGCGTACAATGAGCAGTTCTTC	CAGSPLPGLAYNEQFF
-	13	-	TRBJ2-5	TRBV21-1	TGTGCCAGCAGCACAACAGGGGGAGAGACCCAGTACTTC	CASSTTGGETQYF
-	15	TRBD1	TRBJ2-7	TRBV14	TGTGCCAGCAGCCACCGACAGGGGGTCTCCTACGAGCAGTACTTC	CASSHRQGVSYEQYF
few	13	-	TRBJ2-5	TRBV5-1	TGCGCCAGCAGCTTGGAGATACAAGAGACCCAGTACTTC	CASSLEIQETQYF
-	13	TRBD1	TRBJ1-2	TRBV7-9	TGTGCCAGCAGCATCGACAGGGGCTATGGCTACACCTTC	CASSIDRGYGYTF
-	12	TRBD2	TRBJ2-7	TRBV20-1	TGCAGTGCTACTAGCGGGAGCCACGAGCAGTACTTC	CSATSGSHEQYF
many	15	TRBD2	TRBJ2-7	TRBV25-1	TGTGCCAGCAGTGAATCGTTAGCGGGAGTCCACGAGCAGTACTTC	CASSESLAGVHEQYF
few	15	-	TRBJ2-3	TRBV5-1	TGCGCCAGCAGCTTGGCCATGAGAGACACAGATACGCAGTATTTT	CASSLAMRDTDTQYF
once	15	-	TRBJ1-5	TRBV29-1	TGCAGCGTTGCCGAGGGATGGGGTGGGAGTCAGCCCCAGCATTTT	CSVAEGWGGSQPQHF
-	15	-	TRBJ1-2	TRBV6-1	TGTGCCAGCAGTGAAGCTTTTGGGGGTAGCTATGGCTACACCTTC	CASSEAFGGSYGYTF
few	14	TRBD1	TRBJ1-5	TRBV12-3/TRBV12-4	TGTGCCAGCTCATCTGACAGGGACAATCAGCCCCAGCATTTT	CASSSDRDNQPQHF
-	16	TRBD2	TRBJ2-1	TRBV5-1	TGCGCCAGCGCGGCGGGAGGGGCAAGCTCCTACAATGAGCAGTTCTTC	CASAAGGASSYNEQFF
-	15	TRBD1	TRBJ1-2	TRBV20-1	TGCAGTGCTAGGACCTCCGGGACAGACCACTATGGCTACACCTTC	CSARTSGTDHYGYTF